The 11 T cell receptor beta chains below all came from one sample that was sequenced in a study of beta chain features in type 1 diabetes. What was sequenced were expressed TCRB transcripts, since all of the isolated RNA had been reverse transcribed. Clones were read by immunoSEQ multiplex PCR, and TCRdb kept only the in-frame ones, dropping some. Of under 400,000 clones detected, roughly 12% appear once; the ten largest clones hold 0.017%. Sequencing input: naive CD4+ T cells from blood. Receptor source: a man between 18 and 35 years old in good health.

This sequence joins TRBV9 and TRBJ2-1; 7 bases are a match to TRBD2. V lost 4 bases to trimming and J lost 1 base; unmatched junction nucleotides: 5. Germline lookup yields CDR1 SGDLS and CDR2 YYNGEE. This CDR3 comprises 15 residues. CDR3 region: CASSPTSESYNEQFF. Written as DNA, the CDR3 is TGTGCCAGCAGCCCAACTAGCGAGTCCTACAATGAGCAGTTCTTC.

This clone came up a few times. This chain joins TRBV5-1 and TRBJ2-3, with a possible D match to TRBD2 (5 bases). This CDR3 has 13 amino acids. CDR1 and CDR2 (germline): SGHRS, YFSETQ. Between the trimmed V and J ends, which lost 4 bases and 7 bases, there was a span of 13 bases. This CDR3 is CASSPDSRHTQYF. CDR3 nucleotides: TGCGCCAGCAGCCCGGACTCCCGCCATACGCAGTATTTT.

J is TRBJ2-7 and V is TRBV13; weak D call: TRBD1 (5 bases). The V gene lost 2 bases and the J gene lost 5 bases, with 7 bases spanning the gap. The germline CDR1 and CDR2 sequences are PRHDT and FYEKMQ (reference sequence). The CDR3 contains 12 residues. The CDR3 DNA reads as TGTGCCAGCAGCTTACCAGGGCACGAGCAGTACTTC. Amino acid sequence: CASSLPGHEQYF.

The chain combines TRBV7-8 with TRBJ1-2; tentative D call: TRBD1 (5 bases). Germline V CDR1 and CDR2: SGHVS, FQNEAQ. Trimming removed 4 bases at V and 3 bases at J, with 12 bases between. The CDR3 length is 14 residues. Here the CDR3 DNA reads TGTGCCAGCAGCTCACTGGGGGGACACTATGGCTACACCTTC. It codes for CASSSLGGHYGYTF.

The CDR3 nucleotides are TGTGCCAGCAGCTCAGGGGGCAGGGGTAATTCACCCCTCCACTTT. It codes for CASSSGGRGNSPLHF. The V gene is TRBV7-3, the J gene TRBJ1-6, with 8 bases aligning to TRBD1. V was pared by 4 bases and J by 6 bases, with 5 bases of the junction left unmatched. This CDR3 has 15 amino acids. CDR1 is SGHTA and CDR2 is FQGTGA in the germline V gene.

This clone came up a few times. The chain links TRBV25-1 to TRBJ2-5, with 11 nucleotides matching TRBD1. The CDR3 is made up of 16 amino acids. Per the germline V gene, CDR1 is MGHDK and CDR2 is SYGVNS. Unmatched junction bases numbered 3, after V lost 2 bases and J lost 1 base. CDR3 in amino acids: CASSELGTGGQETQYF. The CDR3 DNA sequence: TGTGCCAGCAGTGAACTGGGGACAGGGGGCCAAGAGACCCAGTACTTC.

The chain uses TRBV28 and TRBJ2-3, with D possibly matching TRBD1 (5 bases). The length of the CDR3 is 13 residues. V was cut by 6 bases and J by 5 bases, with 12 bases left in between. CDR1 and CDR2 from the germline V gene are MDHEN and SYDVKM. In DNA, the CDR3 is TGTGCCAGCAGGCAGGGAAATAGAGATACGCAGTATTTT. Translation gives CASRQGNRDTQYF. Using reference TRBV28 and TRBJ2-3 for the parts outside the CDR3, the full variable domain is DVKVTQSSRYLVKRTGEKVFLECVQDMDHENMFWYRQDPGLGLRLIYFSYDVKMKEKGDIPEGYSVSREKKERFSLILESASTNQTSMYLCASRQGNRDTQYFGPGTRLTVL.

This clone was found a few times. The chain has TRBV28 and TRBJ1-6; a possible D gene is TRBD1 (6 bases). V was clipped by 5 bases and J by 9 bases, with 14 bases between them. The CDR3 runs 14 residues. In germline, CDR1 is MDHEN, CDR2 SYDVKM. CDR3 sequence reads: CASSLQGGGSPLHF. The CDR3 DNA sequence: TGTGCCAGCAGTCTCCAAGGGGGGGGTTCACCCCTCCACTTT.

This clone was seen more than once but under ten times. CDR3 sequence: CASSPPFNAGGLEETQYF. In nucleotides, the CDR3 is TGTGCCAGCTCACCACCGTTTAATGCGGGGGGGCTTGAGGAGACCCAGTACTTC. V is TRBV18 and J is TRBJ2-5, with 9 positions matching TRBD2. Germline V CDR1 and CDR2: KGHSH, LQKENI. There are 18 residues in the CDR3. V lost 0 bases to trimming and J lost 5 bases; unmatched junction nucleotides: 13.

This clone has a handful of counts. As DNA, the CDR3 is TGTGCCAGCAGCTTGTCCGCGGACAGGGGCTACGAGCAGTACTTC. Protein: CASSLSADRGYEQYF. The gene calls are TRBV5-4 and TRBJ2-7, with 9 positions matching TRBD1. Germline V lookup: CDR1 SGHNT, CDR2 YYREEE (reference sequence). This CDR3 is 15 amino acids long. The V segment lost 1 base and the J segment 3 bases; nucleotides outside the gene matches: 5.

The chain is built from TRBV10-3 and TRBJ2-1, with D perhaps TRBD2 (6 bases). The CDR3 runs to 16 residues. Trimming pared 7 bases from V and 0 bases from J, leaving 16 bases between. Per germline, CDR1 ENHRY and CDR2 SYGVKD. CDR3 DNA sequence: TGTGCCATCACCGCCCGGGGGAGCGGCTCCTACAATGAGCAGTTCTTC. Protein sequence: CAITARGSGSYNEQFF.